This passage covers 9 T cell receptor beta chains from one sample sequenced in a study of beta chain features in type 1 diabetes. Expressed TCRB transcripts were sequenced because the entire RNA isolate underwent reverse transcription. Sequencing used immunoSEQ multiplex PCR; TCRdb keeps in-frame clones, though not all of them. Here the sample spans 350,000 to 400,000 clones, over 12% being singletons. The sample comprised naive CD4+ T cells from blood. These receptors were taken from a woman younger than 30 in good health.

V and J are TRBV28 and TRBJ1-1; TRBD1 might be the D (5 bases). Trimming took 10 bases from V and 1 from J, leaving 13 bases between them. Germline CDR1 and CDR2: MDHEN and SYDVKM. There are 13 residues in the CDR3. CDR3 loop: CATHQGPNTEAFF. Here the CDR3 DNA reads TGTGCCACTCATCAGGGTCCGAACACTGAAGCTTTCTTT.

This chain links TRBV7-2 with TRBJ2-1; TRBD2 matches at 7 bases. The CDR3 is 16 amino acids. V shed 5 bases and J 4 bases; nucleotides not matched to a gene: 11. The germline CDR1 and CDR2 sequences are SGHTA and FQGNSA. In nucleotides, the CDR3 is TGTGCCAGCAGCCTCCTTCAGCGGGATTTATACAATGAGCAGTTCTTC. Translated, it gives CASSLLQRDLYNEQFF. Full variable domain (rest looked up from reference TRBV7-2 and TRBJ2-1): GAGVSQSPSNKVTEKGKDVELRCDPISGHTALYWYRQSLGQGLEFLIYFQGNSAPDKSGLPSDRFSAERTGGSVSTLTIQRTQQEDSAVYLCASSLLQRDLYNEQFFGPGTRLTVL.

This clone has a handful of counts. The rearrangement joins TRBV28 to TRBJ2-7; 7 nucleotides align to TRBD2. The CDR3 runs 17 residues. The V segment lost 2 bases and the J segment 3 bases; nucleotides outside the gene matches: 13. Looked up from germline, CDR1 is MDHEN and CDR2 is SYDVKM. The CDR3 nucleotides read TGTGCCAGCAGTTTACCCGTCCCAGGCGGGAGTGTCTACGAGCAGTACTTC. Translated: CASSLPVPGGSVYEQYF.

This clone was seen only a few times. J is TRBJ1-2 and V is TRBV18; D gene uncertain. The length of the CDR3 is 14 residues. From germline, CDR1 is KGHSH and CDR2 LQKENI. The ends were cut back, 8 bases at V and 5 bases at J, with 18 bases in the middle. The CDR3 loop reads CASQSGSEDYGYTF. CDR3 sequence (DNA): TGTGCCAGCCAAAGTGGCAGCGAAGATTATGGCTACACCTTC.

This clone was detected only a few times. This chain links TRBV7-2 with TRBJ2-5, with 11 bases lining up with TRBD2. This CDR3 spans 16 amino acids. The germline CDR1 and CDR2 sequences are SGHTA and FQGNSA. Losses at the gene ends were 1 base for V and 4 bases for J; bases not matched to a gene: 5. The CDR3 DNA reads as TGTGCCAGCAGCTTAGTTAGCGGGAGGGCCGGAGAGACCCAGTACTTC. It yields the protein CASSLVSGRAGETQYF.

The V call is TRBV7-2, the J call TRBJ2-7, with 9 bases aligning to TRBD1. The CDR3 is 15 residues long. The germline CDR1 and CDR2 sequences are SGHTA and FQGNSA. After removal of 4 bases from V and 0 bases from J, the junction contained 4 bases not matched to a gene. CDR3 sequence: CASSSSDRGSYEQYF. The CDR3 bases are TGTGCCAGCAGCTCATCGGACAGGGGCTCCTACGAGCAGTACTTC.

The table lists this clone with a few counts. CDR3 loop: CASSTHPSYGYTF. CDR3 coding DNA: TGTGCCAGTAGTACACACCCGTCCTATGGCTACACCTTC. The chain links TRBV19 to TRBJ1-2, with D unresolved. V was shortened by 4 bases and J by 4 bases, with 10 bases between the two germline ends. Germline CDR1 is LNHDA and CDR2 is SQIVND (reference sequence). The CDR3 totals 13 residues. The full variable domain, rest sourced from reference TRBV19 and TRBJ1-2, is DGGITQSPKYLFRKEGQNVTLSCEQNLNHDAMYWYRQDPGQGLRLIYYSQIVNDFQKGDIAEGYSVSREKKESFPLTVTSAQKNPTAFYLCASSTHPSYGYTFGSGTRLTVV.

This sequence joins TRBV25-1 and TRBJ2-1; TRBD2 is a possible D gene (6 bases). The germline V gene has CDR1 MGHDK and CDR2 SYGVNS. Trimming took 6 bases from V and 7 from J, leaving 19 bases between them. This CDR3 is built from 15 residues. The CDR3 region has the DNA TGTGCCAGCAGCCGGCCCGGGACTCAAACAAATGAGCAGTTCTTC. This gives the protein CASSRPGTQTNEQFF.

V gene TRBV30 combines with J gene TRBJ1-5; no reliable D call. The CDR3 covers 14 residues. V was pared by 3 bases and J by 3 bases, with 12 bases between. Germline V gives CDR1 GTSNPN, CDR2 SVGIG (reference sequence). The CDR3 is CAWSALSFNQPQHF. As DNA, the CDR3 is TGTGCCTGGAGCGCACTTTCGTTCAATCAGCCCCAGCATTTT.